This T cell receptor (beta chain) originates from a study of early T cells in non-severe SARS-CoV-2 infection. Study details: Sequencing of unsorted whole blood was done on bulk RNA, leaving chains unpaired.

Overall study results and limits: The VDJdb matching leaned toward anti-spike CD8 responses and overlooked private and CD4 specificities.

This clonotype was detected only a few times. Its matching antigen is unknown. From the 5' RACE reads, TCRdb called clonotypes with MiXCR, one entry per CDR3 protein. The sample shows fewer than 30,000 distinct CDR3 sequences, roughly 9.7% of them seen only once. Sequencing was carried out using whole blood. The receptor's source is an adult who was a healthcare worker with PCR-confirmed SARS-CoV-2 infection or an uninfected control (not recorded which).

CDR3 amino acids: CASRRGQGAPLHF. In nucleotides, the CDR3 is TGTGCCAGCAGGAGAGGACAGGGGGCACCCCTCCACTTT. The V call is TRBV27, the J call TRBJ1-6, with 10 bases fitting TRBD1. Germline CDR1 MNHEY, CDR2 SMNVEV (reference sequence). After removal of 6 bases from V and 11 bases from J, the junction contained 4 bases not matched to a gene. There are 13 residues in the CDR3.